These T cell receptor beta chains were read from a single sample in a study of cytomegalovirus exposure and HLA in healthy donors. Some clones are missing from TCRdb's copy, which holds only in-frame ones; the method was immunoSEQ multiplex PCR. The repertoire consists of tens of thousands of clones, with around 78% occurring once and the leading ten covering around 1.5%. Source material: PBMCs. These TCRs come from a female donor in good health and CMV-seronegative. The CDR3 runs from the conserved cysteine through the conserved F or W. A D gene is named only where the DNA matches it firmly. Some rows mark clone size as missing; the rest say once, few, many or name a class of expanded clone.

D gene	clone size	V gene	J gene	CDR3 protein	CDR3 DNA
.	.	TRBV9	TRBJ1-3	CASSPIPDSPSGNTIYF	TGTGCCAGCAGCCCTATCCCCGATAGTCCCTCTGGAAACACCATATATTTT
.	.	TRBV7-2	TRBJ1-1	CASSLVGHGGFF	TGTGCCAGCAGCTTAGTCGGCCACGGGGGTTTCTTT
.	.	TRBV7-9	TRBJ1-3	CASSRDSGSGNTIYF	TGTGCCAGCAGTAGAGACAGTGGCTCTGGAAACACCATATATTTT
.	once	TRBV19	TRBJ2-5	CASSTGGASRTQYF	TGTGCCAGTAGTACCGGGGGTGCCTCCAGGACCCAGTACTTC
TRBD2	.	TRBV7-6	TRBJ2-1	CASSLGRGGDEQFF	TGTGCCAGCAGCTTAGGGCGGGGGGGCGATGAGCAGTTCTTC
.	.	TRBV7-2	TRBJ2-3	CASSLGGVTSTDTQYF	TGTGCCAGCAGCTTAGGCGGGGTTACTAGCACAGATACGCAGTATTTT
TRBD1	.	TRBV6-1	TRBJ1-5	CASRTGGTVNQPQHF	TGTGCCAGCAGGACTGGGGGGACAGTCAATCAGCCCCAGCATTTT
.	once	TRBV11-2	TRBJ2-7	CASSLRQTYEQYF	TGTGCCAGCAGCTTAAGACAGACCTACGAGCAGTACTTC
TRBD1	.	TRBV18	TRBJ1-5	CASSPDRGGNQPQHF	TGTGCCAGCTCACCAGACAGGGGTGGCAATCAGCCCCAGCATTTT
TRBD2	once	TRBV5-1	TRBJ2-3	CASRLRSGGITDTQYF	TGCGCCAGCCGGCTACGCAGCGGGGGGATCACAGATACGCAGTATTTT
.	.	TRBV6-5	TRBJ1-5	CASSPSGVSNQPQHF	TGTGCCAGCAGTCCATCAGGGGTTAGCAATCAGCCCCAGCATTTT
.	few	TRBV9	TRBJ1-1	CASSADEGGTEAFF	TGTGCCAGCAGCGCGGACGAGGGCGGCACTGAAGCTTTCTTT
.	.	TRBV4-1	TRBJ2-3	CASSQVGRLDTQYF	TGCGCCAGCAGCCAGGTGGGGCGACTGGATACGCAGTATTTT
TRBD2	.	TRBV9	TRBJ2-1	CASSVNSGVYNEQFF	TGTGCCAGCAGCGTAAATAGCGGGGTATACAATGAGCAGTTCTTC
.	few	TRBV9	TRBJ1-3	CASSPWGGISGNTIYF	TGTGCCAGCAGCCCATGGGGGGGGATTTCTGGAAACACCATATATTTT
.	.	TRBV2	TRBJ1-2	CASIVLGGHYGYTF	TGTGCCAGCATCGTTTTAGGGGGACACTATGGCTACACCTTC
.	.	TRBV7-2	TRBJ2-5	CASSRTEFQETQYF	TGTGCCAGCAGCCGGACAGAGTTCCAAGAGACCCAGTACTTC
TRBD1	.	TRBV7-6	TRBJ1-1	CASSLTGVMTEAFF	TGTGCCAGCAGCCTAACAGGGGTTATGACTGAAGCTTTCTTT
TRBD2	.	TRBV6-5	TRBJ2-1	CASSYSASGGYNEQFF	TGTGCCAGCAGTTACTCGGCTAGCGGGGGATACAATGAGCAGTTCTTC
TRBD2	.	TRBV7-8	TRBJ2-7	CASSLPTSGDSYEQYF	TGTGCCAGCAGCCTCCCGACTAGCGGCGATTCCTACGAGCAGTACTTC
TRBD1	.	TRBV2	TRBJ1-5	CASRQTTGESGPQHF	TGTGCCAGCAGGCAAACCACAGGGGAAAGTGGGCCCCAGCATTTT
TRBD2	.	TRBV5-8	TRBJ2-1	CASSLYRGGSYNEQFF	TGTGCCAGCAGCTTATATCGGGGGGGGTCTTACAATGAGCAGTTCTTC
.	.	TRBV19	TRBJ1-2	CASSIRVGAYGYTF	TGTGCCAGTAGTATCCGGGTTGGCGCATACGGCTACACCTTC
.	.	TRBV7-2	TRBJ1-6	CASSSQVPNSPLHF	TGTGCCAGCAGCTCACAGGTCCCCAATTCACCCCTCCACTTT
.	.	TRBV11-3	TRBJ1-1	CASSLDDSTEAFF	TGTGCCAGCAGCTTAGATGACAGTACAGAAGCTTTCTTT
.	once	TRBV19	TRBJ2-1	CASSIPGESYNEQFF	TGTGCCAGTAGTATCCCAGGGGAAAGCTACAATGAGCAGTTCTTC
.	.	TRBV30	TRBJ2-4	CAWSVWGLNKNIQYF	TGTGCCTGGAGTGTGTGGGGCCTGAACAAAAACATTCAGTACTTC
.	.	TRBV5-1	TRBJ1-1	CASSSGTMNTEAFF	TGCGCCAGCAGCTCCGGGACTATGAACACTGAAGCTTTCTTT
.	.	TRBV7-9	TRBJ2-3	CASSPRVRTQYF	TGTGCCAGCAGCCCCCGGGTCCGAACGCAGTATTTT
TRBD1	.	TRBV7-9	TRBJ1-6	CASSNRDRNSPLHF	TGTGCCAGCAGCAACCGGGACAGAAATTCACCCCTCCACTTT
.	.	TRBV14	TRBJ1-2	CASSPGGYGGYTF	TGTGCCAGCAGCCCAGGAGGGTACGGGGGCTACACCTTC
.	.	TRBV18	TRBJ1-1	CASSPSLNTEAFF	TGTGCCAGCTCACCTTCATTGAACACTGAAGCTTTCTTT